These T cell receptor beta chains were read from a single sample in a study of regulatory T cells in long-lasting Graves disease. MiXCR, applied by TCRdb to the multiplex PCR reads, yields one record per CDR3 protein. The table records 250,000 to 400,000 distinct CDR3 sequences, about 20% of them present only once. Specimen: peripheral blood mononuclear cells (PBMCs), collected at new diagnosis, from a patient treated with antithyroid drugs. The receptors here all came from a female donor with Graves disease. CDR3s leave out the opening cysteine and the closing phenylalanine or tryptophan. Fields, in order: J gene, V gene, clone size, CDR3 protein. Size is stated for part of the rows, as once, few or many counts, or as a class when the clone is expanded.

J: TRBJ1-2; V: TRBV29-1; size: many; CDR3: SVVGGAGNGYT
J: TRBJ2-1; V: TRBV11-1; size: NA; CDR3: ASSSRQGKSDEQF
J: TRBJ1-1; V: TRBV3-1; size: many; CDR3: ASSQARGGAF
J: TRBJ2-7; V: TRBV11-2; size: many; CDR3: ASSFLRGGDSTYEQY
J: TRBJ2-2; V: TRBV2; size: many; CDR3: ASSEYTGGHWVPGELF
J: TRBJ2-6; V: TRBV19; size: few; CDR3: ATRLSKGAGANVLT
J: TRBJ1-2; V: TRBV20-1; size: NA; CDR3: SARDYRDRDYGYT
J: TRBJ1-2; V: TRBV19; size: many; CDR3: ASNRRGDYNYGYT
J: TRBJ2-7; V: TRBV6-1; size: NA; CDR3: ASRSSQRGHEQY
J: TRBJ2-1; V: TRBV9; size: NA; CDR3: ASSAGLAGPSNEQF
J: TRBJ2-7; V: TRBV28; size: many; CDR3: ASGGGGPSYEQY
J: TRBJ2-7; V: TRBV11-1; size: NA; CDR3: ASSSTHYEQY
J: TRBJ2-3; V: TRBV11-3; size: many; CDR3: ASSLLRTSTDTQY
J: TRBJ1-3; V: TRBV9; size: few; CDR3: ASSVGQGAASSGNTIY
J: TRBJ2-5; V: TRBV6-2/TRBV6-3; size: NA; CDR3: ASSPSSEGPKETQY
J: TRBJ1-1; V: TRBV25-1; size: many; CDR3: ASSELGTMNTEAF
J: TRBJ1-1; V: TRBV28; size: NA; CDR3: ASSFPGTGEIGAF
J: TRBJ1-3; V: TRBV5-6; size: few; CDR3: ASSFEGVSGNTIY
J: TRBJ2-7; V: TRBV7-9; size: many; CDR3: ASSLEGTGVGQY
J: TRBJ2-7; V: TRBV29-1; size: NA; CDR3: SVGDRPWDEQY
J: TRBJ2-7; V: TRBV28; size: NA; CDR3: ASSLGGSVGEQY
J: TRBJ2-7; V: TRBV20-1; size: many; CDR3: SALTGSYEQY
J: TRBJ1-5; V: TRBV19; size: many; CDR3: ASSPPWVSYSQPQH
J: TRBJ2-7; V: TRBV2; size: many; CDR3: ASSERTGSSYEQY
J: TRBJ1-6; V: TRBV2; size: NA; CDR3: ASSEEGTSPLH
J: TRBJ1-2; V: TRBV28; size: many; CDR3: ASSLRQGNYGYT
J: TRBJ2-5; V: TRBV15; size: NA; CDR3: ATNRDRAQETQY